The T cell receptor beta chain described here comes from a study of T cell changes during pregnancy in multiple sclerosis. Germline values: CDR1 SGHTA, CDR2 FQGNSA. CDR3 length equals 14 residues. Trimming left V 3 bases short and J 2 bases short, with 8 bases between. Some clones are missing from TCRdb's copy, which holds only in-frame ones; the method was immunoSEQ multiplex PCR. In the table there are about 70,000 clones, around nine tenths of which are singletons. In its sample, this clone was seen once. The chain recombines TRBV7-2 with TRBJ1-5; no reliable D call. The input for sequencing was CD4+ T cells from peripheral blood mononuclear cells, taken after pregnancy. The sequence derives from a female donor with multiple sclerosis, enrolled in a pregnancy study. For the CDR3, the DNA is TGTGCCAGCAGCTTTCGGCAGGGCAATCAGCCCCAGCATTTT. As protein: CASSFRQGNQPQHF. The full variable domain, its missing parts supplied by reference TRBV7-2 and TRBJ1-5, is GAGVSQSPSNKVTEKGKDVELRCDPISGHTALYWYRQSLGQGLEFLIYFQGNSAPDKSGLPSDRFSAERTGGSVSTLTIQRTQQEDSAVYLCASSFRQGNQPQHFGDGTRLSIL.